The 7 T cell receptor beta chains reported below all come from one sample, sequenced in a study of blood T cell repertoires in COVID-19. The repertoire was sequenced with immunoSEQ multiplex PCR; TCRdb's copy has only in-frame clones and lacks some. The sample gives fewer than 200,000 clones, 70% to 90% of which show up once; about 1.2% is in the top ten. The specimen sequenced was peripheral blood. These receptors were taken from a man aged 60-69 years who had recovered from COVID-19.

J is TRBJ1-3 and V is TRBV9; possibly TRBD1 for D (6 bases). Between the trimmed V and J ends, which lost 7 bases and 8 bases, there was a span of 19 bases. CDR1 and CDR2 (germline): SGDLS, YYNGEE. The CDR3 length is 14 residues. The chain's CDR3 is CASSAKTGTDTIYF. In nucleotides, the CDR3 is TGTGCCAGCTCCGCCAAAACAGGGACGGACACCATATATTTT.

The gene calls are TRBV7-2 and TRBJ1-4; possible D gene TRBD1, 6 bases. Trimming took off 5 bases at V and 4 bases at J, with 14 bases between the two ends. The CDR3 length is 15 residues. Germline loops: CDR1 SGHTA, CDR2 FQGNSA. CDR3 residues: CASSRQGLDNEKLFF. For the CDR3, the DNA is TGTGCCAGCAGCCGGCAGGGGCTGGATAATGAAAAACTGTTTTTT.

This chain joins TRBV10-3 and TRBJ1-2, with D possibly being TRBD1 (6 bases). The CDR3 covers 16 residues. CDR1 ENHRY and CDR2 SYGVKD come from the germline V gene. The V end was cut by 0 bases, the J end by 3 bases, with 14 bases between. For the CDR3, the DNA is TGTGCCATCAGTGAGTCGGCGTCGGCAGGGGACTATGGCTACACCTTC. This translates into CAISESASAGDYGYTF.

This chain joins TRBV12-3 or TRBV12-4 and TRBJ1-2; possible D gene TRBD1, 5 bases. V dropped 7 bases and J dropped 4 bases, with 13 bases sitting between them. CDR3 length: 13 residues. Written as DNA, the CDR3 is TGTGCCAGCACCCTCAGGGCGAGCTATGGCTACACCTTC. It specifies CASTLRASYGYTF.

The chain is built from TRBV2 and TRBJ1-1, with D possibly TRBD1 on 5 matching bases. The CDR3 is made up of 14 amino acids. V lost 8 bases and J 0 bases, leaving 13 bases between the germline ends. Germline assignment: CDR1 SNHLY and CDR2 FYNNEI. CDR3 sequence (DNA): TGTGCCAGCGGAGCTGGCAGGGTGAACACTGAAGCTTTCTTT. This translates into CASGAGRVNTEAFF.

This clone was picked up one time. The rearrangement joins TRBV5-4 to TRBJ2-7, with 10 bases identical to TRBD1. CDR1 is SGHNT, CDR2 YYREEE, per germline (reference sequence). After removal of 1 base from V and 7 bases from J, the junction contained 11 bases not matched to a gene. This CDR3 has 16 residues. The CDR3 coding sequence is TGTGCCAGCAGCTTGTATCCCGGGACAGGGGTTGGAGAGCAGTACTTC. This codes for CASSLYPGTGVGEQYF.

The chain links TRBV4-2 to TRBJ1-6; D is possibly TRBD1 (5 bases). Per germline, CDR1 LGHNA and CDR2 YNFKEQ. CDR3 length equals 16 residues. V was shortened by 0 bases and J by 7 bases, with 13 bases between the two germline ends. CDR3: CASSQDLGAANSPLHF. The CDR3 DNA is TGTGCCAGCAGCCAAGATTTAGGGGCGGCCAATTCACCCCTCCACTTT.